These 10 T cell receptor beta chains were sequenced from one sample in a study of T cell changes during pregnancy in multiple sclerosis. Only in-frame clones appear in the TCRdb table, and some are missing; sequencing was by immunoSEQ multiplex PCR. There are tens of thousands of clones in the sample; about 88% occur only once, and 2.5% to 3.5% lies in the top ten. Material: peripheral blood, obtained in the first trimester of pregnancy. Receptor source: a female donor in good health, enrolled as a control in a pregnancy study.

The chain joins TRBV5-1 to TRBJ2-2; perhaps TRBD1 as D (5 bases). There are 15 residues in the CDR3. Deletions cut 3 bases from V and 3 bases from J, with 12 bases between. CDR1 and CDR2 from the germline V gene are SGHRS and YFSETQ. CDR3 in amino acids: CASSSRTWDTGELFF. The DNA for the CDR3 is TGCGCCAGCAGCTCCAGGACATGGGACACCGGGGAGCTGTTTTTT. The full variable domain, its missing parts supplied by reference TRBV5-1 and TRBJ2-2, is KAGVTQTPRYLIKTRGQQVTLSCSPISGHRSVSWYQQTPGQGLQFLFEYFSETQRNKGNFPGRFSGRQFSNSRSEMNVSTLELGDSALYLCASSSRTWDTGELFFGEGSRLTVL.

The V and J genes are TRBV7-6 and TRBJ1-6; D not resolved. V gave up 6 bases and J gave up 0 bases, with 9 bases separating them. Germline V CDR1 and CDR2: SGHVS, FNYEAQ. CDR3 length: 15 residues. CDR3 nucleotides: TGTGCCAGCAGTTCCCGGAGCTCCTATAATTCACCCCTCCACTTT. This translates into CASSSRSSYNSPLHF. Based on the CDR3 plus reference TRBV7-6 and TRBJ1-6, the full variable domain is GAGVSQSPRYKVTKRGQDVALRCDPISGHVSLYWYRQALGQGPEFLTYFNYEAQQDKSGLPNDRFSAERPEGSISTLTIQRTEQRDSAMYRCASSSRSSYNSPLHFGNGTRLTVT.

The chain recombines TRBV9 with TRBJ1-3; 9 bases line up with TRBD1. The CDR3 sequence is 14 residues long. With 2 bases clipped from V and 3 bases from J, the junction kept 0 bases outside the gene matches. Germline values: CDR1 SGDLS, CDR2 YYNGEE. CDR3 sequence (DNA): TGTGCCAGCAGCGTGGACAGGGGTGGAAACACCATATATTTT. It encodes CASSVDRGGNTIYF.

The sample holds one count of this clone. The gene calls are TRBV18 and TRBJ2-1; D is perhaps TRBD1 (5 bases). Deletions cut 3 bases from V and 4 bases from J, with 7 bases between. This CDR3 comprises 13 residues. Germline V gene sequence: CDR1 KGHSH, CDR2 LQKENI. Here the CDR3 reads CASSPGLYNEQFF. In DNA form, the CDR3 reads TGTGCCAGCTCACCGGGGCTTTACAATGAGCAGTTCTTC.

The chain combines TRBV5-1 with TRBJ1-1; 10 positions agree with TRBD1. V shed 3 bases and J 7 bases; nucleotides not matched to a gene: 3. The CDR3 spans 13 residues. Germline V gene sequence: CDR1 SGHRS, CDR2 YFSETQ. CDR3 loop: CASSWGQGIEAFF. The CDR3, as DNA: TGCGCCAGCAGCTGGGGACAGGGGATTGAAGCTTTCTTT.

This chain uses TRBV7-2 with TRBJ1-1; TRBD1 aligns across 8 bases. The CDR3 covers 14 residues. With V trimmed by 2 bases and J by 5 bases, 4 bases remained unmatched. CDR1 SGHTA and CDR2 FQGNSA come from the germline V gene. CDR3 in DNA: TGTGCCAGCAGCTTACTGACAGGGGCGACTGAAGCTTTCTTT. It yields the protein CASSLLTGATEAFF.

This clone was found once. Other DNA sequences in this sample translate to the same CDR3. This chain links TRBV5-1 with TRBJ1-1, with D maybe TRBD1 (6 bases). CDR1 is SGHRS, CDR2 YFSETQ, per germline. The length of the CDR3 is 13 residues. Between the trimmed V and J ends, which lost 2 bases and 5 bases, there was a span of 10 bases. As DNA, the CDR3 is TGCGCCAGCAGCTTCTCAGGGGAAACTGAAGCTTTCTTT. Its translation: CASSFSGETEAFF.

This clone was counted once. The chain's CDR3 is CASSPGTGTNEKLFF. CDR3 coding DNA: TGTGCCAGCAGCCCCGGGACAGGGACAAATGAAAAACTGTTTTTT. The chain carries TRBV7-9 and TRBJ1-4; 9 bases line up with TRBD1. Germline V gene sequence: CDR1 SEHNR, CDR2 FQNEAQ (reference sequence). The CDR3 is made up of 15 amino acids. J was trimmed by 5 bases and V by 5 bases; bases with no gene match: 6. The full variable domain, completed using reference TRBV7-9 and TRBJ1-4, is DTGVSQNPRHKITKRGQNVTFRCDPISEHNRLYWYRQTLGQGPEFLTYFQNEAQLEKSRLLSDRFSAERPKGSFSTLEIQRTEQGDSAMYLCASSPGTGTNEKLFFGSGTQLSVL.

The J gene is TRBJ2-5, the V gene TRBV18, with 10 bases fitting TRBD2. Losses at the gene ends were 2 bases for V and 7 bases for J; bases not matched to a gene: 7. The germline gives CDR1 KGHSH, CDR2 LQKENI. The CDR3 is made up of 15 amino acids. CDR3: CASSPTSGTRGTQYF. CDR3 sequence (DNA): TGTGCCAGCTCACCAACTAGCGGGACCAGGGGGACCCAGTACTTC.

The chain carries TRBV13 and TRBJ1-1; possibly TRBD1 for D (6 bases). The CDR3 has 14 amino acids. The germline CDR1 and CDR2 sequences are PRHDT and FYEKMQ (reference sequence). Trimming pared 1 base from V and 7 bases from J, leaving 13 bases between. Written as DNA, the CDR3 is TGTGCCAGCAGCTTAGCACAGGGAAGTGTTGAAGCTTTCTTT. It translates to CASSLAQGSVEAFF.